One sample yielded the 11 T cell receptor beta chains listed below, sequenced in a study of T cells in Graves' hyperthyroidism and ophthalmopathy. RNA transcripts provided the source from which TCR beta CDR3 regions were amplified. With the HTBI primer set, the TCR CDR3 went through a first round of RT-PCR. Via MiXCR, TCRdb re-called the multiplex PCR reads, giving one row per CDR3 protein. The top ten clones hold approximately 19% of a sample with more than 350,000 distinct CDR3 sequences, about 16% of them seen once. Specimen: blood. The receptors here all came from an older woman with Graves' ophthalmopathy.

This clonotype occurred a few times. In DNA form, the CDR3 reads TGTGCCGCGGGGGCAGGGACTCTAAACACCATATATTTT. As protein: CAAGAGTLNTIYF. This chain links TRBV3-1 with TRBJ1-3; D may be TRBD1 (6 bases). Deletions cut 11 bases from V and 6 bases from J, with 17 bases between. The CDR3 extends over 13 amino acids. Germline-derived CDR1 and CDR2 are LGHDT and YNNKEL (reference sequence).

The V call is TRBV27, the J call TRBJ2-7; 9 nucleotides line up with TRBD1. Germline V CDR1 and CDR2: MNHEY, SMNVEV (reference sequence). Losses at the gene ends were 3 bases for V and 1 base for J; bases not matched to a gene: 7. This CDR3 is 16 amino acids long. CDR3 residues: CASSLGTGTGSYEQYF. CDR3 bases: TGTGCCAGCAGTTTGGGGACCGGGACAGGGTCCTACGAGCAGTACTTC.

This clonotype was recorded a few times. The chain couples TRBV7-3 to TRBJ1-6; 7 positions agree with TRBD1. Germline-derived CDR1 and CDR2 are SGHTA and FQGTGA. The trim removed 4 bases at V and 6 bases at J, leaving 3 bases unmatched. This CDR3 has 14 amino acids. DNA for the CDR3: TGTGCCAGCAGCTCGGGACAGATTAATTCACCCCTCCACTTT. Amino acids: CASSSGQINSPLHF.

This clonotype was detected many times. The chain recombines TRBV27 with TRBJ1-1; no firm D call. Germline CDR1 and CDR2: MNHEY and SMNVEV (reference sequence). There are 15 residues in the CDR3. V was trimmed by 7 bases and J by 1 base, leaving 16 bases between them. The CDR3 DNA reads as TGTGCCAGCATGGAGTTCGGCGCTGAGAACACTGAAGCTTTCTTT. It specifies CASMEFGAENTEAFF.

The gene calls are TRBV5-6 and TRBJ1-2; maybe TRBD1 (5 bases). V lost 4 bases and J 2 bases, leaving 15 bases between the germline ends. CDR1 is SGHDT and CDR2 is YYEEEE in the germline V gene. The CDR3 length is 15 residues. The CDR3: CASSPTGQANYGYTF. CDR3 sequence (DNA): TGTGCCAGCAGCCCAACAGGTCAGGCAAACTATGGCTACACCTTC.

This clonotype was counted many times. The CDR3 spells CATSRARTLQETQYF. CDR3 bases: TGTGCCACCAGCAGGGCCCGGACCTTGCAAGAGACCCAGTACTTC. The chain couples TRBV15 to TRBJ2-5, with unresolved D. The germline V and J ends were trimmed by 3 bases and 2 bases, with 13 bases remaining between them. CDR3 size: 15 residues. The germline gives CDR1 LNHNV, CDR2 YYDKDF (reference sequence).

The genes are TRBV27 and TRBJ2-7, with D unresolved. Germline values: CDR1 MNHEY, CDR2 SMNVEV (reference sequence). V shed 2 bases and J shed 4 bases, with 9 bases lying between them. This CDR3 is built from 13 residues. Written as DNA, the CDR3 is TGTGCCAGCAGTTTACAAGTGGAGTACGAGCAGTACTTC. It codes for CASSLQVEYEQYF.

With respect to this clonotype: This may be a read error: a much more frequent sequence differs by one nucleotide. The V and J genes are TRBV11-3 and TRBJ2-2, with D perhaps matching TRBD1 (5 bases). In germline, CDR1 is SGHNT, CDR2 YENEEA. This CDR3 spans 15 amino acids. Trimming took 4 bases from V and 4 from J, leaving 13 bases between them. The CDR3 loop reads CASSWSGPGTGELFF. In nucleotides, the CDR3 is TGTGCCAGCAGCTGGTCAGGGCCGGGCACCGGGGAGCTGTTTTTT.

The sample holds many counts of this clonotype. V and J are TRBV3-1 and TRBJ2-3; D is possibly TRBD1 (7 bases). With 8 bases removed from V and 7 bases from J, the gap between germline ends came to 16 bases. Looked up from germline, CDR1 is LGHDT and CDR2 is YNNKEL (reference sequence). CDR3 size: 13 residues. This chain's CDR3 is CASRAPGGHTQYF. DNA of the CDR3: TGTGCCAGCCGGGCCCCAGGGGGGCATACGCAGTATTTT.

This clonotype was observed at least ten times. The V and J genes are TRBV6-5 and TRBJ1-2; no firm D call. V lost 0 bases and J lost 5, with 10 bases in between. Germline CDR1 reads MNHEY; CDR2 reads SVGAGI. The CDR3 length is 14 residues. The CDR3 loop is CASSYSRTAYGYTF. The CDR3, as DNA: TGTGCCAGCAGTTACTCCCGGACGGCGTATGGCTACACCTTC.

This clonotype was picked up a small number of times. The rearrangement joins TRBV24-1 to TRBJ2-5; D possibly uses TRBD1 or TRBD2 (5 bases each). Germline CDR1 is KGHDR and CDR2 is SFDVKD. The V gene lost 1 base and the J gene lost 5 bases, with 10 bases spanning the gap. This CDR3 has 14 residues. CDR3 nucleotides: TGTGCCACCAGTGATTTCCGGGGCCAGGAGACCCAGTACTTC. Encoded protein: CATSDFRGQETQYF.